Included here is one T cell receptor (beta chain) sequence, with context. What this receptor recognizes is not known. The record has no base qualities; no much larger clone is one base away. The sample comes from a study of T cells after yellow fever vaccination (dated by TCRdb to 2018 to 2020). For context, the study as a whole: The SMART-Seq v4 Ultra Low Input RNA kit was used to prepare libraries from fractions with low cell numbers. To follow T-cell clones before and after primary and booster YFV17D yellow fever vaccination, bulk TCR alpha and beta repertoires were sequenced over time. Two healthy male donors made up the cohort, one aged 18 to 30 years and the other aged 30 to 40 years. Blood samples were taken at several timepoints before and after primary and secondary immunization, and bulk PBMC replicates and cell subsets were isolated.

This specimen's treatment or condition label, interpreted: live attenuated yellow fever vaccine strain. PBMCs were isolated from peripheral blood using a standard Ficoll-Paque protocol. Dynabeads CD4 and CD8 positive selection kits were used to isolate the CD4 and CD8 T-cell fractions. TriZol was used to extract RNA from bulk PBMCs, CD4 and CD8 fractions, and dextramer-positive and dextramer-negative fractions. Trimming costs V 9 bases and J 4 bases, and their ends lie 16 bases apart. For CDR1 and CDR2, the germline V gene (reference sequence) lists LNHDA and SQIVND. Including cysteine and phenylalanine, the CDR3 has 14 amino acids. This entry keeps only the CDR3 DNA: 42 bases, framed from base 1. Study-wide conclusions, independent of this receptor: A small fraction of clonotypes appeared in both the CD4 and CD8 compartments, likely as a result of convergent recombination. Computational filtering was needed because FACS-sorted repertoires could contain abundant contaminating clonotypes from the bulk population. After the booster, most of the clones that had expanded following primary vaccination were detected again (96% of CD4 and around 90% of CD8), which suggests that memory was broadly maintained. The secondary T-cell response was weaker than the primary response but faster, peaking on day 5 instead of day 15. Because only a couple of donors were included in the study, the extent to which the findings can be generalized is limited.

TCR cDNA was made using 5'RACE template switching, a step that added a universal primer site and unique molecular identifiers. cDNA synthesis was primed from both the TCR alpha and TCR beta constant segments. Library amplification involved two PCR steps, and the second step added sample barcodes and sequencing adapters. Sequencing of the libraries was done on either Illumina HiSeq 2500 (2x100 bp) or NovaSeq (2x150 bp). For the original study's pipeline: MIGEC was used to demultiplex reads and collapse the reads into UMI consensus sequences, and MiXCR was used for V(D)J alignment. Clonotypes responding to the vaccine were identified with edgeR on replicate PBMC samples, with the criteria of FDR below 0.01 and a log2 fold change above 5 up to day 15. CD4 or CD8 identity was assigned to each bulk clonotype according to whether the clonotype was present at higher abundance in the sequenced CD4 repertoire or the sequenced CD8 repertoire. TCRdb passed the public sequencing reads through fastp at Q25 and MiXCR, retaining productive beta sequences. All rows with the same CDR3 protein become a single entry with the most common DNA and genes. The V and J calls, along with clone size, are taken from TCRdb and not from the paper's own processing. This sample holds some 250,000 distinct CDR3 sequences; less than 8.5% were observed only once. The top ten clonotypes cover about 0.85% of the sample.

The material was CD4+ T cells sorted from PBMCs, obtained 15 days after the yellow fever booster vaccination. The receptor was isolated from a man aged 25 to 40 who received the YFV17D yellow fever vaccine. Recombination joined TRBV19 with TRBJ1-5; the D gene assignment is ambiguous. Read as DNA, the sequence is TGTGCCAGCTCTTTCGGGCAGTTTAATCAGCCCCAGCATTTT. This gives the protein CASSFGQFNQPQHF.